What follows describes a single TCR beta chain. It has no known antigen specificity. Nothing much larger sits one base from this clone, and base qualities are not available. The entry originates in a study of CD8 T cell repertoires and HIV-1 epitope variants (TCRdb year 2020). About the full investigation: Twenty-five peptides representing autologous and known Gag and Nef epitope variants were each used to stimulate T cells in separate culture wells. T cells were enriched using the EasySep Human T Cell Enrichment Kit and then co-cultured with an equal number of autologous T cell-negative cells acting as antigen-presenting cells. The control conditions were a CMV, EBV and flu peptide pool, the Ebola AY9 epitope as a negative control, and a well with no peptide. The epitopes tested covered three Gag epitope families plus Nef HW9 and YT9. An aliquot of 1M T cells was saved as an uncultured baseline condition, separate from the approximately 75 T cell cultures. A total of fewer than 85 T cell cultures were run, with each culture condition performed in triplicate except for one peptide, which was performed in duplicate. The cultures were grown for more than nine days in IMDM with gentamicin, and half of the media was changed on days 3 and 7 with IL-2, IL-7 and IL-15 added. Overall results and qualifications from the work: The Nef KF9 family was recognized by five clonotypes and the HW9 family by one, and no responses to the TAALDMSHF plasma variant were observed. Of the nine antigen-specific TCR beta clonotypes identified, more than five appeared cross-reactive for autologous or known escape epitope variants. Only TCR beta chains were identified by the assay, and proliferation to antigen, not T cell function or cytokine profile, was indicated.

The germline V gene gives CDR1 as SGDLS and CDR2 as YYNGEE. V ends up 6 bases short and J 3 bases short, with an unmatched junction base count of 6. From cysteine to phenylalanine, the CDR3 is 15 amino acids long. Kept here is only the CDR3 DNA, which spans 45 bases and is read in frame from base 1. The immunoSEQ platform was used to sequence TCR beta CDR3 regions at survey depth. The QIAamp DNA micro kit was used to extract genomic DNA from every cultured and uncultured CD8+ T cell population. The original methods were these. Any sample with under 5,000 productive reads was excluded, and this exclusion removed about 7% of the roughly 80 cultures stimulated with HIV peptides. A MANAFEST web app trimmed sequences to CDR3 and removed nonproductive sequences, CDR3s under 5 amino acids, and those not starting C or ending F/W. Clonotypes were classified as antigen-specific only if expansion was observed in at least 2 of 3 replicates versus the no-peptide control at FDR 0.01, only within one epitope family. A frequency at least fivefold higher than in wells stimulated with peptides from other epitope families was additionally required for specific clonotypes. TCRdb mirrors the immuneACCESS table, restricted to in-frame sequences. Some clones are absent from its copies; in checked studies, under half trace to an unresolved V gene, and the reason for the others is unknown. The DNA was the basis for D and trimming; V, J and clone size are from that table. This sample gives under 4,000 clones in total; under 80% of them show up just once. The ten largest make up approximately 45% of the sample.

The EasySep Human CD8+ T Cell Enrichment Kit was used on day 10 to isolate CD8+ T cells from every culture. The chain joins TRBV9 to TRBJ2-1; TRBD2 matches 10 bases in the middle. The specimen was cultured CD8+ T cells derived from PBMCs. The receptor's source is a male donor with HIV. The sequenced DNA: TGTGCCAGCACCTCAGGACTAGCGGTCTACAATGAGCAGTTCTTC. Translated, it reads CASTSGLAVYNEQFF.